What follows describes a single TCR beta chain. The sample comes from a study of cytomegalovirus exposure and HLA in healthy donors. In the study overall: The approximately 130 validation repertoires matched the 600 to 700 first-cohort repertoires in platform, a later analysis reported.

Generated by immunoSEQ multiplex PCR, the TCRdb table keeps only in-frame clones and is missing some. The top ten hold over 2.5% of the sample, which has 150,000 to 200,000 clones, roughly nine tenths seen once. The CDR3 runs 18 residues. Germline V gene data show CDR1 as MDHEN and CDR2 as SYDVKM. The junction had 11 bases not matched to a gene; V was cut back by 2 bases and J by 0 bases. Sample: PBMCs. J is TRBJ2-3 and V is TRBV28; 7 bases are a match to TRBD2. The receptor comes from a woman under 30 in good health and CMV-seropositive. CDR3 loop: CASSLGVPSGTSTDTQYF. The CDR3 DNA reads as TGTGCCAGCAGTTTAGGCGTCCCTAGCGGCACTAGCACAGATACGCAGTATTTT.